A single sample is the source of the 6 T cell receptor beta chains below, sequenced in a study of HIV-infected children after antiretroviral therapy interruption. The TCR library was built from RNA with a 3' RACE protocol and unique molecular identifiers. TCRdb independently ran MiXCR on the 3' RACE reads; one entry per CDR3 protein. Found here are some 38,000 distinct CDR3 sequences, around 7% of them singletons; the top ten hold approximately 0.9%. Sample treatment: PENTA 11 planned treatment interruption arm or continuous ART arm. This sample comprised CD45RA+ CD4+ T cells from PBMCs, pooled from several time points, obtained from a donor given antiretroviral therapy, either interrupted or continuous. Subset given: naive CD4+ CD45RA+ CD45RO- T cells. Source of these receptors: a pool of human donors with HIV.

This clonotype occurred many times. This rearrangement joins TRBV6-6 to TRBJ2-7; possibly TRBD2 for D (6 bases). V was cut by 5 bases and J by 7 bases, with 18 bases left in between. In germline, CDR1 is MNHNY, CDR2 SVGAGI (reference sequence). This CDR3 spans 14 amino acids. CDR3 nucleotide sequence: TGTGCCAGCAGTGATAGCGGTCGGGCCCATGAGCAGTACTTC. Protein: CASSDSGRAHEQYF.

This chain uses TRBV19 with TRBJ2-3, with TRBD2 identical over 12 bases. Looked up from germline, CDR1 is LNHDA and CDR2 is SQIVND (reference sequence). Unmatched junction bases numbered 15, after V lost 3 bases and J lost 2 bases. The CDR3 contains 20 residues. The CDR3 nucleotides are TGTGCCAGTAGTATTCGCGGTGGCACGACTAGCGGGGGTATCACAGATACGCAGTATTTT. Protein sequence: CASSIRGGTTSGGITDTQYF.

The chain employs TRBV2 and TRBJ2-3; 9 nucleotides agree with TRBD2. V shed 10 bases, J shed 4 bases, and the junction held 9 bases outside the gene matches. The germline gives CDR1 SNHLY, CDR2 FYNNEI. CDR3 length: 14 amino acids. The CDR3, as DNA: TGTGCCACCCCGCGGGGGGGCCGGCCAGATACGCAGTATTTT. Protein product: CATPRGGRPDTQYF.

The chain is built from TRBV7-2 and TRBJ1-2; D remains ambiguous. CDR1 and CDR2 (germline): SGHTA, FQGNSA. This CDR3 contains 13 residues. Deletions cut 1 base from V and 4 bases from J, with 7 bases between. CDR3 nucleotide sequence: TGTGCCAGCAGCTTAGAGTTGAGCTATGGCTACACCTTC. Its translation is CASSLELSYGYTF.

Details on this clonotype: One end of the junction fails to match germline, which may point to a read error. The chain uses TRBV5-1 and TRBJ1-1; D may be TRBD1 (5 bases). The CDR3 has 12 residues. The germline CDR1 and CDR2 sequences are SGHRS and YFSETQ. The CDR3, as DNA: TGTGCCAGCAGTAACAGGAGGACTGAAGCTTTCTTT. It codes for CASSNRRTEAFF.

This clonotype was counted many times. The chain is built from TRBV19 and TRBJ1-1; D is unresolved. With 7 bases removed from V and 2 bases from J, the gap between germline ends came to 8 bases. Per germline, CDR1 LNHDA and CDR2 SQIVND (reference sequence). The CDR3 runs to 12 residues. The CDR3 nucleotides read TGTGCCAGTAATAGTTTAAACACTGAAGCTTTCTTT. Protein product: CASNSLNTEAFF.